The 24 T cell receptor beta chains given below trace back to one sample, sequenced in a study of T cell repertoires in cytomegalovirus infection. TCRdb passed the reads through MiXCR, listing each CDR3 protein once. The repertoire has some 400,000 distinct CDR3 sequences, roughly a third of them found once; the top ten carry roughly an eighth. Sequencing was carried out using PBMCs. These receptor sequences come from a human donor in good health (CMV status not recorded). Some clones in this sample may be carry-over from other donors' samples.

Many counts were recorded for this clonotype. This rearrangement joins TRBV7-2 to TRBJ1-5; possible D gene TRBD1, 6 bases. This CDR3 has 15 residues. The germline V and J ends were trimmed by 6 bases and 2 bases, with 14 bases remaining between them. CDR1 SGHTA and CDR2 FQGNSA come from the germline V gene. The CDR3 bases are TGTGCCAGCAGGGAGGGGGGGGTCGGCAATCAGCCCCAGCATTTT. It yields the protein CASREGGVGNQPQHF.

This sequence joins TRBV14 and TRBJ1-6; D gene unclear. Germline-derived CDR1 and CDR2 are SGHDN and FVKESK. V was clipped by 0 bases and J by 9 bases, with 15 bases between them. CDR3 length: 16 amino acids. The CDR3 here is CASSQEGKGYPSPLHF. CDR3 sequence (DNA): TGTGCCAGCAGCCAAGAGGGTAAGGGCTATCCTTCACCCCTCCACTTT.

In its sample, this clonotype was seen many times. The rearrangement links TRBV7-9 to TRBJ2-1, with 7 positions matching TRBD2. Germline-derived CDR1 and CDR2 are SEHNR and FQNEAQ (reference sequence). V shed 3 bases, J shed 7 bases, and the junction held 9 bases outside the gene matches. The CDR3 runs 15 residues. The CDR3 reads CASSFSGGSGNEQFF. CDR3 nucleotide sequence: TGTGCCAGCAGCTTTTCGGGGGGATCGGGGAATGAGCAGTTCTTC.

This clonotype was recorded only once. The chain carries TRBV13 and TRBJ2-7; D is undetermined. Germline V gene data show CDR1 as PRHDT and CDR2 as FYEKMQ (reference sequence). This CDR3 region has 13 residues. V lost 5 bases to trimming and J lost 4 bases, with 12 bases between them. The CDR3 protein is CASSRPESYEQYF. The CDR3 DNA follows: TGTGCCAGCAGCCGCCCGGAGAGTTACGAGCAGTACTTC.

Ten or more counts support this clonotype. The chain uses TRBV7-2 and TRBJ1-5; D is perhaps TRBD1 (5 bases). The ends were cut back, 6 bases at V and 4 bases at J, with 13 bases in the middle. The CDR3 totals 14 residues. The germline V gene encodes CDR1 SGHTA and CDR2 FQGNSA. The DNA of the CDR3 is TGTGCCAGCAGGGGGGGGTGGGGGAATCAGCCCCAGCATTTT. This translates into CASRGGWGNQPQHF. The whole variable domain, remainder taken from reference TRBV7-2 and TRBJ1-5, is GAGVSQSPSNKVTEKGKDVELRCDPISGHTALYWYRQSLGQGLEFLIYFQGNSAPDKSGLPSDRFSAERTGGSVSTLTIQRTQQEDSAVYLCASRGGWGNQPQHFGDGTRLSIL.

This clonotype has more than one count but fewer than ten. The chain links TRBV19 to TRBJ2-2; possibly TRBD2 for D (7 bases). Looked up from germline, CDR1 is LNHDA and CDR2 is SQIVND (reference sequence). The CDR3 is 15 residues long. V lost 10 bases and J 1 base, leaving 16 bases between the germline ends. The CDR3 DNA is TGTGCCACCCCTCGCGGGGGCCTGAACACCGGGGAGCTGTTTTTT. It is translated as CATPRGGLNTGELFF. Complete variable domain (other parts from reference TRBV19 and TRBJ2-2): DGGITQSPKYLFRKEGQNVTLSCEQNLNHDAMYWYRQDPGQGLRLIYYSQIVNDFQKGDIAEGYSVSREKKESFPLTVTSAQKNPTAFYLCATPRGGLNTGELFFGEGSRLTVL.

There are many counts of this clonotype. The chain employs TRBV7-8 and TRBJ2-5; D unclear. CDR1 and CDR2 (germline): SGHVS, FQNEAQ. V was shortened by 5 bases and J by 0 bases, with 16 bases between the two germline ends. CDR3 length equals 16 residues. The CDR3 here is CASSLGGAAYQETQYF. CDR3 nucleotide sequence: TGTGCCAGCAGCCTAGGCGGCGCCGCGTACCAAGAGACCCAGTACTTC.

In regard to this clonotype: A read error may be the cause here, since a much bigger clone is one base away. Likely a read error: the CDR3 ends without its conserved phenylalanine or tryptophan. The rearrangement joins TRBV7-2 to TRBJ2-3, with unresolved D. Germline assignment: CDR1 SGHTA and CDR2 FQGNSA. This CDR3 is 13 amino acids long. V was pared by 4 bases and J by 6 bases, with 11 bases between. CDR3 residues: CASSSARRDTQYL. The CDR3 DNA follows: TGTGCCAGCAGCTCCGCCCGCAGGGATACGCAGTATTTG.

The table lists this clonotype with many counts. V gene TRBV7-2 combines with J gene TRBJ1-1; D uncertain. Germline CDR1 and CDR2: SGHTA and FQGNSA. The CDR3 contains 14 residues. Trimming removed 6 bases at V and 0 bases at J, with 11 bases between. The CDR3 bases are TGTGCCAGCAGGTCATCCCGGATGAACACTGAAGCTTTCTTT. As protein: CASRSSRMNTEAFF.

This clonotype was picked up many times. The V call is TRBV7-2, the J call TRBJ1-1; no definite D call. The CDR3 extends over 17 amino acids. From germline, CDR1 is SGHTA and CDR2 FQGNSA. The V and J ends lost 5 bases and 0 bases respectively, with 19 bases between them. CDR3 in DNA: TGTGCCAGCAGCACCCGTTGGGTGCCGGCGATGAACACTGAAGCTTTCTTT. Its translation: CASSTRWVPAMNTEAFF.

The V call is TRBV10-1, the J call TRBJ1-1, with D perhaps TRBD1 (5 bases). Germline V CDR1 and CDR2: WNHNN, SYGVQD (reference sequence). This CDR3 spans 13 amino acids. The V end was cut by 1 base, the J end by 5 bases, with 8 bases between. CDR3 sequence reads: CASSEWGRTEAFF. Here the CDR3 DNA reads TGCGCCAGCAGTGAGTGGGGCCGGACTGAAGCTTTCTTT.

As concerns this clonotype: This sequence may be a read error, since a much larger clone differs from it by one base. Lacking the conserved final phenylalanine or tryptophan, this CDR3 likely reflects a read error. V is TRBV4-3 and J is TRBJ2-5, with 7 nucleotides matching TRBD2. The V and J ends lost 5 bases and 2 bases, in that order; junction bases with no gene match: 11. Germline CDR1 LGHNA, CDR2 YSLEER. The CDR3 contains 16 residues. CDR3 sequence (DNA): TGCGCCAGCAGCTACCAGCGCGGGACTAAACAAGAGACCCAGTACTTA. Encoded protein: CASSYQRGTKQETQYL.

This clonotype was detected many times. The CDR3 sequence: CASSYAGLGARAYF. CDR3 coding DNA: TGTGCCAGCAGTTACGCAGGGTTAGGGGCCCGGGCGTACTTC. The chain recombines TRBV6-2 or TRBV6-3 with TRBJ2-5, with a possible D match to TRBD1 (5 bases). Germline assignment: CDR1 MNHEY and CDR2 SVGEGT. V lost 2 bases, J lost 13 bases, and 20 bases lay in between. CDR3 length: 14 residues.

The chain carries TRBV15 and TRBJ2-3, with D unresolved. Trimming removed 3 bases from V and 1 base from J, with 23 bases in between. CDR3 length equals 19 residues. From germline, CDR1 is LNHNV and CDR2 YYDKDF (reference sequence). The CDR3 DNA follows: TGTGCCACCAGCAGCGACTCCGCGGCGATAGTTTTGGGCACAGATACGCAGTATTTT. Protein: CATSSDSAAIVLGTDTQYF.

V is TRBV30 and J is TRBJ2-7; TRBD1 aligns across 8 bases. Germline V gene sequence: CDR1 GTSNPN, CDR2 SVGIG (reference sequence). J was trimmed by 5 bases and V by 0 bases; bases with no gene match: 6. CDR3 length equals 14 residues. The CDR3 region has the DNA TGTGCCTGGAGTGTACTGGCAGGGGGCAACGAGCAGTACTTC. Encoded protein: CAWSVLAGGNEQYF.

This clonotype was seen more than once but under ten times. The rearrangement links TRBV7-6 to TRBJ2-5, with 7 positions matching TRBD1. V trimming: 2 bases; J trimming: 1 base; junction bases outside the gene matches: 16. This CDR3 region has 19 residues. CDR1 is SGHVS and CDR2 is FNYEAQ in the germline V gene. This chain's CDR3 is CASSLIRQGEFRGQETQYF. Here the CDR3 DNA reads TGTGCCAGCAGCTTAATTAGGCAGGGGGAGTTTCGGGGCCAAGAGACCCAGTACTTC.

This clonotype was observed at least ten times. The chain joins TRBV7-3 to TRBJ2-1; D remains ambiguous. V lost 6 bases and J lost 0, with 9 bases in between. The CDR3 length is 14 residues. Looked up from germline, CDR1 is SGHTA and CDR2 is FQGTGA. The CDR3 region is CASSLSGSYNEQFF. In nucleotides, the CDR3 is TGTGCCAGCAGTTTATCCGGCTCCTACAATGAGCAGTTCTTC.

The J gene is TRBJ2-3, the V gene TRBV20-1, with 9 nucleotides matching TRBD2. V shed 1 base, J shed 3 bases, and the junction held 11 bases outside the gene matches. CDR1 and CDR2 from the germline V gene are DFQATT and SNEGSKA (reference sequence). CDR3 length: 17 amino acids. CDR3 residues: CSARVPSRGGATDTQYF. The CDR3 DNA is TGCAGTGCTAGAGTACCCTCGCGGGGGGGCGCGACAGATACGCAGTATTTT.

The DNA for the CDR3 is TGTGCCAGCAGCCAAGCAGGGACAGCCTACGAGCAGTACTTC. Translating gives CASSQAGTAYEQYF. The genes are TRBV3-1 and TRBJ2-7; 7 positions agree with TRBD1. This CDR3 has 14 residues. In germline, CDR1 is LGHDT, CDR2 YNNKEL (reference sequence). Trimming removed 1 base from V and 2 bases from J; junction bases left unmatched: 2.

A note on this clonotype: The missing conserved phenylalanine or tryptophan at the end of this CDR3 makes a read error likely. The DNA is left out, because the CDR3 cannot be placed on it with certainty; the CDR3 is given as TCRdb lists it. The V gene is TRBV19, the J gene TRBJ2-1; the DNA was not used to check the table's D call, TRBD1. The germline gives CDR1 LNHDA, CDR2 SQIVND (reference sequence). Both ends counted, the CDR3 spans 14 residues. The chain's CDR3 is CASSPSGATGEQLL.

The chain couples TRBV4-1 to TRBJ1-1; D perhaps matches TRBD1 (6 bases). Trimming shortened V by 0 bases and J by 5 bases, and 13 bases separated the two germline ends. Germline loops: CDR1 MGHRA, CDR2 YSYEKL. This CDR3 has 15 residues. For the CDR3, the DNA is TGCGCCAGCAGCCAAGAGTTGGGGGCGCGAACTGAAGCTTTCTTT. Translated, it gives CASSQELGARTEAFF.

The rearrangement joins TRBV4-1 to TRBJ1-2; D perhaps matches TRBD1 (5 bases). The CDR3 covers 13 residues. Trimming cost V 2 bases and J 5 bases, with 9 bases left between them. CDR1 is MGHRA and CDR2 is YSYEKL in the germline V gene. CDR3: CASSQPGWYGYTF. In DNA form, the CDR3 reads TGCGCCAGCAGCCAACCAGGGTGGTATGGCTACACCTTC.

This clonotype was counted only a few times. This CDR3 is CASSLRGSSGGTIYYNEQFF. CDR3 DNA sequence: TGTGCCAGCAGCCTAAGGGGGTCTAGCGGGGGCACAATTTATTACAATGAGCAGTTCTTC. The rearrangement joins TRBV3-1 to TRBJ2-1; 10 bases agree with TRBD2. Per germline, CDR1 LGHDT and CDR2 YNNKEL (reference sequence). The CDR3 loop spans 20 amino acids. The ends lost 4 bases at V and 4 bases at J; junction bases unmatched: 19.

Note on this clonotype: Without the conserved terminal phenylalanine or tryptophan, this CDR3 likely stems from a read error. V and J are TRBV24-1 and TRBJ2-2; weak D call: TRBD1 (6 bases). The germline V gene encodes CDR1 KGHDR and CDR2 SFDVKD. The CDR3 runs 16 residues. V dropped 3 bases and J dropped 7 bases, with 17 bases sitting between them. The chain's CDR3 is CATSDGTSSKDGELFI. The DNA of the CDR3 is TGTGCCACCAGTGATGGGACAAGTTCGAAGGACGGGGAGCTGTTTATT.